The 16 T cell receptor beta chains listed next were all sequenced from one sample in a study of blood T cells in healthy people across ages. The second PCR ran about 6 to 12 cycles with a sample-barcoded 5' primer and J-beta primers. Each CDR3 protein is one row after TCRdb ran MiXCR on the 5' RACE reads. Of 500,000 to 600,000 distinct CDR3 sequences listed, roughly 28% are singletons. The specimen sequenced was blood. The receptors were gathered from a woman in her 70s in good health.

The chain has TRBV4-3 and TRBJ1-1; D remains unclear. V was trimmed by 0 bases and J by 9 bases, leaving 11 bases between them. CDR3 length equals 13 residues. Per the germline V gene, CDR1 is LGHNA and CDR2 is YSLEER. This CDR3 reads CASSQEGWAKAFF. The CDR3 nucleotides read TGCGCCAGCAGCCAAGAGGGGTGGGCGAAAGCTTTCTTT.

The CDR3: CSAQIRTGVNQPQHF. In nucleotides, the CDR3 is TGCAGTGCTCAAATTAGGACAGGAGTCAATCAGCCCCAGCATTTT. The J gene is TRBJ1-5, the V gene TRBV20-1, with 7 positions matching TRBD1. Trimming removed 5 bases from V and 3 bases from J; junction bases left unmatched: 10. This CDR3 has 15 residues. Germline lookup yields CDR1 DFQATT and CDR2 SNEGSKA (reference sequence).

V is TRBV12-3 or TRBV12-4 and J is TRBJ2-7, with 7 bases lining up with TRBD2. The CDR3 contains 13 residues. With 6 bases clipped from V and 5 bases from J, the junction kept 7 bases outside the gene matches. The CDR3 loop is CASRAGTNNEQYF. The CDR3 DNA follows: TGTGCCAGCAGGGCCGGGACTAACAACGAGCAGTACTTC.

The sample holds a few counts of this clonotype. The V call is TRBV7-3, the J call TRBJ2-3, with D maybe TRBD1 (5 bases). The CDR3 sequence is 14 residues long. From germline, CDR1 is SGHTA and CDR2 FQGTGA. The V and J ends lost 4 bases and 3 bases respectively, with 11 bases between them. CDR3 nucleotide sequence: TGTGCCAGCAGCTATCGGACACCTACAGATACGCAGTATTTT. Translated: CASSYRTPTDTQYF.

This clonotype was seen more than once but under ten times. The chain has TRBV6-2 or TRBV6-3 and TRBJ2-5; 11 positions match TRBD2. Germline V gene lookup returns CDR1 MNHEY and CDR2 SVGEGT. The CDR3 is 15 residues long. The V gene end was trimmed by 6 bases and the J gene end by 4 bases; junction bases not matched to a gene: 7. CDR3 region: CASRTSGRGGETQYF. In DNA, the CDR3 is TGTGCCAGCAGAACTAGCGGGAGAGGTGGAGAGACCCAGTACTTC.

This clonotype has only one observation. V usage is TRBV29-1 and J usage is TRBJ2-5, with 8 nucleotides matching TRBD1. Germline lookup yields CDR1 SQVTM and CDR2 ANQGSEA. The CDR3 length is 17 residues. Trimming took 6 bases from V and 1 from J; bases not matched to a gene: 16. CDR3 bases: TGCAGCGTAGAGTTTCATTTGGGGACAGGCGTCCAAGAGACCCAGTACTTC. Translation: CSVEFHLGTGVQETQYF.

This clonotype was seen at least ten times. The V call is TRBV20-1, the J call TRBJ2-7, with 9 positions matching TRBD1. This CDR3 comprises 15 residues. Germline lookup yields CDR1 DFQATT and CDR2 SNEGSKA (reference sequence). The trim removed 0 bases at V and 0 bases at J, leaving 3 bases unmatched. The CDR3 sequence is CSARDRTGVSYEQYF. The CDR3 DNA sequence: TGCAGTGCTAGAGATCGGACAGGGGTCTCCTACGAGCAGTACTTC.

The chain uses TRBV6-2 or TRBV6-3 and TRBJ2-3, with 7 bases matching TRBD2. The V segment lost 10 bases and the J segment 11 bases; nucleotides outside the gene matches: 9. Germline CDR1 is MNHEY and CDR2 is SVGEGT. The length of the CDR3 is 11 residues. The CDR3 sequence: CATTFPGGQYF. The CDR3 bases are TGTGCCACCACATTCCCGGGAGGGCAGTATTTT.

The J gene is TRBJ2-5, the V gene TRBV7-3; maybe TRBD2 (6 bases). Per germline, CDR1 SGHTA and CDR2 FQGTGA. V was trimmed by 3 bases and J by 4 bases, leaving 9 bases between them. The CDR3 spans 13 residues. The CDR3 protein is CASSFGGPETQYF. The CDR3 DNA reads TGTGCCAGCAGCTTCGGGGGACCAGAGACCCAGTACTTC.

This clonotype was recorded only once. The J gene is TRBJ2-1, the V gene TRBV5-1; D gene ambiguous. V lost 0 bases, J lost 5 bases, and 12 bases lay in between. In germline, CDR1 is SGHRS, CDR2 YFSETQ. The CDR3 consists of 15 residues. CDR3 DNA sequence: TGCGCCAGCAGCTTGGTCCCAGACGCGGACAATGAGCAGTTCTTC. It is translated as CASSLVPDADNEQFF.

The chain recombines TRBV6-6 with TRBJ2-7; 7 nucleotides match TRBD2. The CDR3 has 15 amino acids. The germline gives CDR1 MNHNY, CDR2 SVGAGI (reference sequence). J lost 1 base, V lost 5 bases, and 8 bases had no gene match. The CDR3 DNA follows: TGTGCCAGCAGTCACCGGGGCGGGAGTTCCTACGAGCAGTACTTC. Its translation: CASSHRGGSSYEQYF.

V is TRBV12-3 or TRBV12-4 and J is TRBJ1-2; D possibly corresponds to TRBD1 (5 bases). There are 14 residues in the CDR3. V lost 8 bases, J lost 3 bases, and 16 bases lay in between. CDR3 sequence (DNA): TGTGCCAGCCGGAGGGGTTGGGGGGACTATGGCTACACCTTC. Residues: CASRRGWGDYGYTF.

The V gene is TRBV20-1, the J gene TRBJ2-3, with 9 bases aligning to TRBD2. The length of the CDR3 is 16 residues. The trim removed 1 base at V and 0 bases at J, leaving 5 bases unmatched. CDR1 is DFQATT and CDR2 is SNEGSKA in the germline V gene (reference sequence). CDR3 loop: CSARAFGTSSTDTQYF. Written as DNA, the CDR3 is TGCAGTGCTAGAGCCTTCGGGACTAGCAGCACAGATACGCAGTATTTT.

The V and J genes are TRBV5-1 and TRBJ2-3, with D possibly TRBD2 on 6 matching bases. The V gene's germline CDR1 is SGHRS and CDR2 YFSETQ. CDR3 length equals 16 residues. V gave up 1 base and J gave up 5 bases, with 17 bases separating them. The CDR3 DNA follows: TGCGCCAGCAGCTTGTTCTGGCGAGGGACTCAAGATACGCAGTATTTT. Its translation is CASSLFWRGTQDTQYF.

This chain connects TRBV6-5 to TRBJ1-6; 11 bases line up with TRBD1. In germline, CDR1 is MNHEY, CDR2 SVGAGI. The CDR3 contains 19 residues. V dropped 2 bases and J dropped 0; count of bases not matched to a gene: 6. CDR3 region: CASSYDGTGGSSYNSPLHF. The CDR3 coding sequence is TGTGCCAGCAGTTACGACGGGACAGGGGGAAGCTCCTATAATTCACCCCTCCACTTT.

V and J are TRBV5-5 and TRBJ1-1; D is ambiguous. Trimming left V 6 bases short and J 3 bases short, with 12 bases between. CDR1 is SGHKS and CDR2 is YYEKEE in the germline V gene (reference sequence). CDR3 length equals 13 residues. The CDR3 coding sequence is TGTGCCAGCAACTCAAGGTTGGACACTGAAGCTTTCTTT. As protein: CASNSRLDTEAFF.